Following are 20 T cell receptor beta chains from one sample sequenced in a study of cytomegalovirus exposure and HLA in healthy donors. Amplification used 60 Vbeta primers and 13 Jbeta primers. Profiling relied on immunoSEQ multiplex PCR, and the TCRdb table lists in-frame clones only, not all of them. The sample shows 85,000 to 100,000 clones, 80% to 90% of them seen only once. The specimen sequenced was PBMCs. Receptors originate from a woman under 30 in good health and CMV-seropositive.

The chain uses TRBV5-6 and TRBJ2-5; 12 bases match TRBD1. The J call may be faulty, since TRBJ2-7 better matches the DNA end. This CDR3 comprises 16 residues. Per germline, CDR1 SGHDT and CDR2 YYEEEE. The CDR3 coding sequence is TGTGCCAGCAGCTCTGCCCCCGGGACAGGGGGCGTCGAGCAGTACTTC. It encodes CASSSAPGTGGVEQYF.

The rearrangement links TRBV7-6 to TRBJ2-1, with unresolved D. Germline loops: CDR1 SGHVS, CDR2 FNYEAQ. The V end lost 5 bases, the J end lost 10 bases, and 15 bases lay between the germline ends. This CDR3 is 13 amino acids long. The DNA of the CDR3 is TGTGCCAGCAGCCCACAAGGATCCAGGGAGCAGTTCTTC. Translation gives CASSPQGSREQFF. The whole variable domain, filled in from reference TRBV7-6 and TRBJ2-1, reads GAGVSQSPRYKVTKRGQDVALRCDPISGHVSLYWYRQALGQGPEFLTYFNYEAQQDKSGLPNDRFSAERPEGSISTLTIQRTEQRDSAMYRCASSPQGSREQFFGPGTRLTVL.

The V and J genes are TRBV4-1 and TRBJ2-3; 7 nucleotides align to TRBD1. From germline, CDR1 is MGHRA and CDR2 YSYEKL. Trimming cost V 5 bases and J 9 bases; bases outside gene matches: 17. This CDR3 region has 16 residues. The CDR3 DNA is TGCGCCAGCAGCACACCGACAGGGTCGCCGTTGGGCACGCAGTATTTT. Amino acids: CASSTPTGSPLGTQYF.

This chain links TRBV6-5 with TRBJ2-1; TRBD2 matches 10 bases. Trimming took 1 base from V and 9 from J; bases not matched to a gene: 9. Germline CDR1 MNHEY, CDR2 SVGAGI. The CDR3 length is 16 residues. CDR3 in DNA: TGTGCCAGCAGTTACTTATTAGCGGGAGGTTCTAGTGAGCAGTTCTTC. Translating gives CASSYLLAGGSSEQFF.

This clone has a handful of counts. V gene TRBV7-9 combines with J gene TRBJ2-1, with a tentative D call TRBD2 (6 bases). Looked up from germline, CDR1 is SEHNR and CDR2 is FQNEAQ (reference sequence). The CDR3 extends over 11 amino acids. V was clipped by 5 bases and J by 10 bases, with 9 bases between them. Written as DNA, the CDR3 is TGTGCCAGCAGCCTGCGGGGAGAGCAGTTCTTC. Amino acids: CASSLRGEQFF. The full variable domain, rest sourced from reference TRBV7-9 and TRBJ2-1, is DTGVSQNPRHKITKRGQNVTFRCDPISEHNRLYWYRQTLGQGPEFLTYFQNEAQLEKSRLLSDRFSAERPKGSFSTLEIQRTEQGDSAMYLCASSLRGEQFFGPGTRLTVL.

The chain links TRBV11-3 to TRBJ1-2; D is unresolved. V dropped 0 bases and J dropped 5 bases, with 7 bases sitting between them. The CDR3 contains 13 residues. CDR1 is SGHNT, CDR2 YENEEA, per germline. This chain's CDR3 is CASSLDGGYGYTF. DNA of the CDR3: TGTGCCAGCAGCTTAGATGGCGGGTATGGCTACACCTTC.

The rearrangement links TRBV6-5 to TRBJ1-1; D is possibly TRBD1 (5 bases). CDR3 size: 16 residues. V lost 2 bases to trimming and J lost 0 bases, with 13 bases between them. Germline lookup yields CDR1 MNHEY and CDR2 SVGAGI. The CDR3 nucleotides read TGTGCCAGCAGTTACGGGGGGGTAGGGGTGAACACTGAAGCTTTCTTT. Translating it yields CASSYGGVGVNTEAFF.

V is TRBV5-6 and J is TRBJ2-5; TRBD2 aligns across 7 bases. J was trimmed by 5 bases and V by 0 bases; bases with no gene match: 10. The CDR3 sequence is 16 residues long. Germline V gives CDR1 SGHDT, CDR2 YYEEEE. CDR3 in amino acids: CASSLVGRGFAETQYF. Here the CDR3 DNA reads TGTGCCAGCAGCTTGGTAGGGCGGGGGTTCGCGGAGACCCAGTACTTC.

This CDR3 reads CASSTKGQGLSGELFF. In DNA, the CDR3 is TGTGCCAGTAGTACGAAGGGACAGGGGTTATCCGGGGAGCTGTTTTTT. V is TRBV19 and J is TRBJ2-2, with TRBD1 identical over 10 bases. Trimming removed 4 bases from V and 6 bases from J; junction bases left unmatched: 8. The CDR3 runs 16 residues. Per the germline V gene, CDR1 is LNHDA and CDR2 is SQIVND (reference sequence). The complete variable domain, with remaining parts taken from reference TRBV19 and TRBJ2-2, reads DGGITQSPKYLFRKEGQNVTLSCEQNLNHDAMYWYRQDPGQGLRLIYYSQIVNDFQKGDIAEGYSVSREKKESFPLTVTSAQKNPTAFYLCASSTKGQGLSGELFFGEGSRLTVL.

This CDR3 is CASSPTGQNEQFF. In DNA form, the CDR3 reads TGTGCCAGCTCACCAACAGGCCAGAATGAGCAGTTCTTC. The chain has TRBV18 and TRBJ2-1; tentative D call: TRBD1 (5 bases). Germline V gives CDR1 KGHSH, CDR2 LQKENI. This CDR3 comprises 13 residues. V shed 2 bases and J shed 7 bases, with 9 bases lying between them.

This clone has just a few counts. The V and J genes are TRBV7-8 and TRBJ1-4; D call uncertain. CDR1 and CDR2 (germline): SGHVS, FQNEAQ. This CDR3 comprises 15 residues. V shed 2 bases and J shed 6 bases, with 13 bases lying between them. This CDR3 is CASSLPGRFDEKLFF. The CDR3 DNA follows: TGTGCCAGCAGCTTACCCGGGAGGTTTGATGAAAAACTGTTTTTT.

The rearrangement joins TRBV25-1 to TRBJ1-5; the D gene is possibly TRBD1 (6 bases). This CDR3 spans 14 amino acids. Germline CDR1 reads MGHDK; CDR2 reads SYGVNS. V gave up 9 bases and J gave up 2 bases, with 14 bases separating them. This CDR3 is CARQGNGCNQPQHF. The CDR3 DNA is TGTGCCAGACAGGGTAACGGGTGCAATCAGCCCCAGCATTTT.

V and J are TRBV28 and TRBJ1-1; D possibly corresponds to TRBD1 (5 bases). Germline V lookup: CDR1 MDHEN, CDR2 SYDVKM. There are 14 residues in the CDR3. Trimming took off 5 bases at V and 1 base at J, with 11 bases between the two ends. The CDR3 nucleotides are TGTGCCAGCAGTACACCGACAGCGAACACTGAAGCTTTCTTT. Translating gives CASSTPTANTEAFF.

The gene calls are TRBV7-9 and TRBJ2-1; D might be TRBD2 (5 bases). The CDR3 runs 15 residues. V was clipped by 7 bases and J by 8 bases, with 21 bases between them. The germline gives CDR1 SEHNR, CDR2 FQNEAQ (reference sequence). CDR3 bases: TGTGCCAGCATCAACATCAAAGGGCTAGCCTATGAGCAGTTCTTC. Translation: CASINIKGLAYEQFF.

The V call is TRBV5-4, the J call TRBJ2-6; tentatively, D is TRBD1 (6 bases). Trimming cost V 0 bases and J 2 bases, with 9 bases left between them. CDR1 and CDR2 (germline): SGHNT, YYREEE (reference sequence). The CDR3 loop spans 16 amino acids. CDR3 region: CASSLDRVAGANVLTF. The CDR3 nucleotides read TGTGCCAGCAGCTTGGACAGGGTGGCTGGGGCCAACGTCCTGACTTTC.

The J gene is TRBJ1-5, the V gene TRBV25-1; 11 nucleotides line up with TRBD1. CDR1 is MGHDK and CDR2 is SYGVNS in the germline V gene. The ends lost 2 bases at V and 2 bases at J; junction bases unmatched: 2. The CDR3 runs 16 residues. CDR3 sequence (DNA): TGTGCCAGCAGTGAAGGGACAGGGGGTCGCAATCAGCCCCAGCATTTT. Translated, it gives CASSEGTGGRNQPQHF.

The rearrangement uses TRBV5-1 and TRBJ1-2, with 10 nucleotides matching TRBD1. The CDR3 is 14 residues long. J lost 2 bases, V lost 7 bases, and 5 bases had no gene match. Germline V lookup: CDR1 SGHRS, CDR2 YFSETQ. The chain's CDR3 is CASRTGGPNYGYTF. The CDR3 DNA reads as TGCGCCAGCCGGACAGGGGGTCCGAACTATGGCTACACCTTC.

The rearrangement links TRBV19 to TRBJ2-5; a possible D gene is TRBD1 (6 bases). CDR3 length: 16 residues. The V and J ends lost 5 bases and 4 bases respectively, with 20 bases between them. The germline V gene encodes CDR1 LNHDA and CDR2 SQIVND (reference sequence). CDR3 sequence: CASSQSIQGLGETQYF. Here the CDR3 DNA reads TGTGCCAGTAGTCAGTCGATACAGGGTTTGGGAGAGACCCAGTACTTC.

V usage is TRBV4-1 and J usage is TRBJ2-7; 7 nucleotides agree with TRBD2. V gave up 0 bases and J gave up 3 bases; unmatched junction bases: 5. The length of the CDR3 is 15 residues. Germline V CDR1 and CDR2: MGHRA, YSYEKL. As DNA, the CDR3 is TGCGCCAGCAGCCAAGATAGGCCGGGGGGCTACGAGCAGTACTTC. Translation: CASSQDRPGGYEQYF.

V usage is TRBV28 and J usage is TRBJ2-5, with TRBD2 as a possible D gene (5 bases). The J call is uncertain, as TRBJ2-7 better fits the DNA end. Germline assignment: CDR1 MDHEN and CDR2 SYDVKM. The CDR3 is 14 residues long. CDR3 residues: CASSFPGSSYEQYF. Here the CDR3 DNA reads TGTGCCAGCAGTTTCCCGGGGTCTTCCTACGAGCAGTACTTC.